These 22 T cell receptor beta chains were all obtained from the same sample, sequenced in a study of T cells after yellow fever vaccination. TCRdb reprocessed the 5' RACE reads via MiXCR and lists one record per CDR3 protein. This repertoire shows approximately 250,000 distinct CDR3 sequences, roughly 3.5% found once; its top ten account for around 20%. Sample: PBMCs, taken 15 days after the yellow fever booster vaccination. The receptor source for this set is a man between 18 and 29 years old who received the YFV17D yellow fever vaccine.

This clonotype was counted at least ten times. This chain joins TRBV5-1 and TRBJ2-7, with TRBD1 as a possible D gene (6 bases). This CDR3 spans 14 amino acids. Germline values: CDR1 SGHRS, CDR2 YFSETQ. V lost 0 bases to trimming and J lost 5 bases, with 12 bases between them. CDR3 protein: CASSLGDTGNEQYF. CDR3 sequence (DNA): TGCGCCAGCAGCTTGGGGGACACAGGGAACGAGCAGTACTTC.

This clonotype was recorded many times. This sequence joins TRBV5-1 and TRBJ2-1, with 11 bases fitting TRBD1. Trimming cost V 1 base and J 7 bases; bases outside gene matches: 10. CDR1 is SGHRS, CDR2 YFSETQ, per germline. CDR3 length: 17 amino acids. In DNA form, the CDR3 reads TGCGCCAGCAGCTTGACCGGGTGGACAGGGGGCCGGAATGAGCAGTTCTTC. Its protein product is CASSLTGWTGGRNEQFF.

Ten or more counts support this clonotype. The chain recombines TRBV7-9 with TRBJ1-2; D remains ambiguous. Germline loops: CDR1 SEHNR, CDR2 FQNEAQ (reference sequence). Trimming pared 8 bases from V and 8 bases from J, leaving 18 bases between. CDR3 length equals 13 residues. CDR3 sequence reads: CASGRGGFTGYTF. CDR3 bases: TGTGCCAGCGGACGGGGAGGCTTCACCGGCTACACCTTC.

This clonotype was seen ten or more times. The chain links TRBV3-1 to TRBJ1-1, with unresolved D. CDR1 LGHDT and CDR2 YNNKEL come from the germline V gene (reference sequence). The CDR3 consists of 14 residues. Between the trimmed V and J ends, which lost 4 bases and 6 bases, there was a span of 15 bases. The CDR3 nucleotides read TGTGCCAGCAGCCTGGGCGGAGGGTTAGCTGAAGCTTTCTTT. It is translated as CASSLGGGLAEAFF.

Many counts were recorded for this clonotype. This sequence joins TRBV5-1 and TRBJ2-7; D assignment may be TRBD1 or TRBD2 (6 bases each). The length of the CDR3 is 14 residues. V was clipped by 4 bases and J by 7 bases, with 18 bases between them. Per the germline V gene, CDR1 is SGHRS and CDR2 is YFSETQ. The CDR3 DNA follows: TGCGCCAGCAGCCCGGAGGGGACAACCTTGGAGCAGTACTTC. The encoded protein is CASSPEGTTLEQYF.

This clonotype was recorded many times. This chain joins TRBV6-5 and TRBJ2-3; D is unclear. Germline-derived CDR1 and CDR2 are MNHEY and SVGAGI. Trimming cost V 4 bases and J 7 bases, with 15 bases left between them. CDR3 size: 14 residues. The CDR3 here is CASSSLLDGNTQYF. The CDR3 DNA is TGTGCCAGCAGTTCTCTCTTGGACGGAAATACGCAGTATTTT.

The chain combines TRBV9 with TRBJ2-3, with D possibly TRBD1 on 5 matching bases. Germline V lookup: CDR1 SGDLS, CDR2 YYNGEE. The CDR3 has 15 amino acids. With 1 base removed from V and 1 base from J, the gap between germline ends came to 10 bases. The CDR3 sequence: CASSVNRGGTDTQYF. The CDR3 nucleotides read TGTGCCAGCAGCGTAAATAGGGGTGGCACAGATACGCAGTATTTT.

This clonotype was observed many times. This chain joins TRBV20-1 and TRBJ1-5; a weak D match, TRBD1 (6 bases). The CDR3 length is 14 residues. The germline V and J ends were trimmed by 0 bases and 7 bases, with 13 bases remaining between them. Germline V lookup: CDR1 DFQATT, CDR2 SNEGSKA (reference sequence). The CDR3 DNA sequence: TGCAGTGCTAGAGATCAAGGGGGGGACCAGCCCCAGCATTTT. Its translation is CSARDQGGDQPQHF.

This clonotype was seen at least ten times. The chain employs TRBV7-2 and TRBJ2-1, with 9 nucleotides matching TRBD2. CDR1 is SGHTA and CDR2 is FQGNSA in the germline V gene. The CDR3 runs 15 residues. The ends lost 5 bases at V and 8 bases at J; junction bases unmatched: 10. For the CDR3, the DNA is TGTGCCAGCAGCGTCTCTAGCGGGGAAGTTTATGAGCAGTTCTTC. Its protein is CASSVSSGEVYEQFF.

This clonotype was recorded many times. V and J are TRBV5-6 and TRBJ2-7; D uncertain. Germline values: CDR1 SGHDT, CDR2 YYEEEE. This CDR3 has 13 amino acids. Trimming cost V 4 bases and J 3 bases, with 11 bases left between them. The CDR3 reads CASSRSSHYEQYF. CDR3 sequence (DNA): TGTGCCAGCAGCCGGAGTTCCCACTACGAGCAGTACTTC.

This clonotype was detected only a few times. The CDR3, as DNA: TGTGCCAGCAGCTTGGCCATGCGGGGATGGAACACTGAAGCTTTCTTT. Protein: CASSLAMRGWNTEAFF. The chain is built from TRBV5-6 and TRBJ1-1; D is unclear. The CDR3 sequence is 16 residues long. V lost 0 bases and J lost 1, with 13 bases in between. The germline V gene encodes CDR1 SGHDT and CDR2 YYEEEE.

This clonotype was counted at least ten times. The J gene is TRBJ2-3, the V gene TRBV12-3 or TRBV12-4; D gene uncertain. The CDR3 spans 16 residues. V was cut by 3 bases and J by 0 bases, with 13 bases left in between. CDR3: CASSFILATSTDTQYF. CDR3 bases: TGTGCCAGCAGTTTTATCCTGGCGACTAGCACAGATACGCAGTATTTT.

This clonotype appeared many times. J is TRBJ2-2 and V is TRBV27; D unclear. The germline V and J ends were trimmed by 6 bases and 7 bases, with 18 bases remaining between them. The germline V gene encodes CDR1 MNHEY and CDR2 SMNVEV (reference sequence). The CDR3 sequence is 15 residues long. Here the CDR3 reads CASSHIDRGYGELFF. The CDR3, as DNA: TGTGCCAGCAGCCACATCGATCGAGGATACGGGGAGCTGTTTTTT.

This clonotype was seen many times. The chain recombines TRBV7-9 with TRBJ1-6; D possibly corresponds to TRBD1 (6 bases). V was pared by 8 bases and J by 14 bases, with 19 bases between. Germline V gives CDR1 SEHNR, CDR2 FQNEAQ (reference sequence). The CDR3 loop spans 13 amino acids. The CDR3 DNA sequence: TGTGCCAGCGCGGGGGGGGCCGGAGGGACCCTCCACTTT. Translation: CASAGGAGGTLHF.

This clonotype was seen repeatedly, ten times or more. The chain joins TRBV5-1 to TRBJ2-1; tentative D call: TRBD1 (5 bases). Trimming shortened V by 0 bases and J by 7 bases, and 11 bases separated the two germline ends. The V gene's germline CDR1 is SGHRS and CDR2 YFSETQ. CDR3 size: 14 residues. This CDR3 is CASSLGSQVNEQFF. CDR3 bases: TGCGCCAGCAGCTTGGGCTCACAGGTGAATGAGCAGTTCTTC.

This clonotype was seen many times. The rearrangement links TRBV20-1 to TRBJ2-1; 8 positions agree with TRBD2. This CDR3 has 14 amino acids. Trimming took 7 bases from V and 2 from J; bases not matched to a gene: 7. Germline CDR1 DFQATT, CDR2 SNEGSKA (reference sequence). Here the CDR3 reads CSVLYGGAYNEQFF. The DNA of the CDR3 is TGCAGTGTCCTCTACGGGGGGGCCTACAATGAGCAGTTCTTC.

Ten or more counts support this clonotype. The chain employs TRBV24-1 and TRBJ2-2; D may correspond to TRBD1 or TRBD2 (5 bases each). The CDR3 length is 17 residues. The germline V gene has CDR1 KGHDR and CDR2 SFDVKD. The V and J ends lost 3 bases and 4 bases respectively, with 17 bases between them. This CDR3 is CATSDTFYAGSTGELFF. CDR3 coding DNA: TGTGCCACCAGTGATACATTTTACGCAGGGAGCACCGGGGAGCTGTTTTTT.

This clonotype was seen many times. The V gene is TRBV4-1, the J gene TRBJ2-5; TRBD1 matches 8 bases. The CDR3 sequence is 16 residues long. CDR1 MGHRA and CDR2 YSYEKL come from the germline V gene. J was trimmed by 5 bases and V by 0 bases; bases with no gene match: 8. CDR3 protein: CASSQDKTGAVETQYF. As DNA, the CDR3 is TGCGCCAGCAGCCAAGACAAGACAGGGGCAGTCGAGACCCAGTACTTC.

This clonotype occurred many times. This chain joins TRBV30 and TRBJ2-3; possibly TRBD1 for D (5 bases). From germline, CDR1 is GTSNPN and CDR2 SVGIG (reference sequence). This CDR3 is built from 12 residues. Between the trimmed V and J ends, which lost 5 bases and 10 bases, there was a span of 16 bases. The CDR3 loop reads CAWENGAGSQYF. The CDR3 DNA follows: TGTGCCTGGGAGAATGGGGCAGGCTCGCAGTATTTT.

With regard to this clonotype: This may arise from a read error, as a much more abundant clone is one base away. This chain links TRBV20-1 with TRBJ2-3, with a possible D match to TRBD1 (6 bases). Per the germline V gene, CDR1 is DFQATT and CDR2 is SNEGSKA (reference sequence). The V end was cut by 5 bases, the J end by 0 bases, with 12 bases between. This CDR3 is built from 14 residues. The CDR3 DNA follows: TGCAGTGCTGGGGGCCCTTCAAGCACAGATACGCAGTATTTT. This gives the protein CSAGGPSSTDTQYF.

This clonotype showed up many times. This chain uses TRBV2 with TRBJ2-3; D ambiguous. CDR3 size: 12 residues. The germline V gene has CDR1 SNHLY and CDR2 FYNNEI. Trimming removed 8 bases at V and 7 bases at J, with 13 bases between. The CDR3 is CASSPELNTQYF. CDR3 DNA: TGTGCCAGCTCCCCCGAACTGAATACGCAGTATTTT.

This clonotype was recorded at least ten times. The genes are TRBV7-2 and TRBJ2-5, with TRBD2 matching over 7 bases. CDR3 length: 14 residues. V lost 3 bases to trimming and J lost 5 bases; unmatched junction nucleotides: 6. CDR1 and CDR2 from the germline V gene are SGHTA and FQGNSA. The CDR3 DNA reads as TGTGCCAGCAGCTTCTGGCGGGGAGGGGAGACCCAGTACTTC. It is translated as CASSFWRGGETQYF.